The 2 T cell receptor beta chains below come from one sample, sequenced in a study of T cell responses to AZD1222 COVID-19 vaccine. Here immunoSEQ multiplex PCR was the method, and the copy in TCRdb shows in-frame clones only, minus some. The sample shows about 170,000 clones, 87% of them seen only once. The material was peripheral blood, obtained 28 days after the second AZD1222 dose. These TCRs come from an adult who received the AZD1222 COVID-19 vaccine.

The CDR3 DNA reads TGTGCCAGCAGCCTCTCGGGCACAGGGGAGTCACCCCTCCACTTT. This translates into CASSLSGTGESPLHF. The V gene is TRBV4-2, the J gene TRBJ1-6, with 7 positions matching TRBD1. The CDR3 sequence is 15 residues long. In germline, CDR1 is LGHNA, CDR2 YNFKEQ. Trimming took 4 bases from V and 10 from J; bases not matched to a gene: 10.

J is TRBJ2-3 and V is TRBV6-5; unclear D gene. Germline V gene data show CDR1 as MNHEY and CDR2 as SVGAGI. The CDR3 sequence is 13 residues long. V shed 6 bases and J shed 2 bases, with 9 bases lying between them. As DNA, the CDR3 is TGTGCCAGCAGGAGCAGAACCACAGATACGCAGTATTTT. Translation: CASRSRTTDTQYF.